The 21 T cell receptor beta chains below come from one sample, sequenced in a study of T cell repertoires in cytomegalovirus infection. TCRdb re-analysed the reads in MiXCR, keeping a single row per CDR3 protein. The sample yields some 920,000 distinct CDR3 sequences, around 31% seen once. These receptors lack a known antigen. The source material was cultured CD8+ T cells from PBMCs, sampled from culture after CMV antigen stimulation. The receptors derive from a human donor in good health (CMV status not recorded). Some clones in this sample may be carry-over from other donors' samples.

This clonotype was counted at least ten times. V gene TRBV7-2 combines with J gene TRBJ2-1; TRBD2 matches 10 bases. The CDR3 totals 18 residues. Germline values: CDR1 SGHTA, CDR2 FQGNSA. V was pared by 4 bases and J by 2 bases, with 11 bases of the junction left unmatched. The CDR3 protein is CASSWRLSGGGPYNEQFF. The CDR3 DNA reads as TGTGCCAGCAGCTGGAGACTAAGCGGGGGGGGCCCCTACAATGAGCAGTTCTTC.

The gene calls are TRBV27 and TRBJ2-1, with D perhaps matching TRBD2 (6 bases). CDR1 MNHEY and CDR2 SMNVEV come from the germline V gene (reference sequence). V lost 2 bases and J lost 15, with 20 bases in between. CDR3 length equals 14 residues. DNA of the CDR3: TGTGCCAGCAGTTTAGTGGGGGGTCCTATCCCCTTGTTCTTC. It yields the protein CASSLVGGPIPLFF.

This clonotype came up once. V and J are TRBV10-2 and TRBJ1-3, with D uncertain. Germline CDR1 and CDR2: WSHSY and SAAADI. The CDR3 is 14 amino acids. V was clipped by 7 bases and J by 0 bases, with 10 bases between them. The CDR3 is CASTPQSSGNTIYF. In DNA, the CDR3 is TGCGCCAGCACCCCACAGTCCTCTGGAAACACCATATATTTT.

CDR3 region: CASRAGVCEQHV. CDR3 sequence (DNA): TGCGCCAGCAGAGCAGGGGTGTGTGAGCAGCACGTC. This chain connects TRBV10-1 to TRBJ2-7; tentatively, D is TRBD1 (6 bases). Germline assignment: CDR1 WNHNN and CDR2 SYGVQD (reference sequence). CDR3 length: 12 amino acids.

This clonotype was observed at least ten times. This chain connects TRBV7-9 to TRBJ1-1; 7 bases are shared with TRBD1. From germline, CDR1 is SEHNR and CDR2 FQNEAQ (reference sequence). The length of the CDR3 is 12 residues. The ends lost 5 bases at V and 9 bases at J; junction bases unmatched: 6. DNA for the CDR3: TGTGCCAGCAGCCCCGGGACAGCCAAAGCTTTCTTT. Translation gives CASSPGTAKAFF. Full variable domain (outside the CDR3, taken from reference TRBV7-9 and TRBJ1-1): DTGVSQNPRHKITKRGQNVTFRCDPISEHNRLYWYRQTLGQGPEFLTYFQNEAQLEKSRLLSDRFSAERPKGSFSTLEIQRTEQGDSAMYLCASSPGTAKAFFGQGTRLTVV.

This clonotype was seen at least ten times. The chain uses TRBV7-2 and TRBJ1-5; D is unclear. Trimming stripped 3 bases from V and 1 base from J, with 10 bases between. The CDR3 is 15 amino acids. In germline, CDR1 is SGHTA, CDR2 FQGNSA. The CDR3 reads CASSLDGWSNQPQHF. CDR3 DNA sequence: TGTGCCAGCAGCTTGGATGGATGGAGCAATCAGCCCCAGCATTTT.

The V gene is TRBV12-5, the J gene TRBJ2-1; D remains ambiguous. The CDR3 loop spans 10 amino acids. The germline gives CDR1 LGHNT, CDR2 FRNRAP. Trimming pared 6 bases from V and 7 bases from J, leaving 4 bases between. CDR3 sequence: CASGPNEQFF. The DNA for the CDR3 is TGTGCTAGTGGCCCAAATGAGCAGTTCTTC.

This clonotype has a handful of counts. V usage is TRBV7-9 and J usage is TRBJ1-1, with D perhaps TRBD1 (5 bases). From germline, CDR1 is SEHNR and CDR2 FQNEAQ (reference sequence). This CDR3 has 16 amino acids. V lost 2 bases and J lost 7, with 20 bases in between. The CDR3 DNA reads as TGTGCCAGCAGCTTAAGTTTGAGACTCGGGGGAAATGAAGCTTTCTTT. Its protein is CASSLSLRLGGNEAFF. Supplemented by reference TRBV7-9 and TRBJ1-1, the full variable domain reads DTGVSQNPRHKITKRGQNVTFRCDPISEHNRLYWYRQTLGQGPEFLTYFQNEAQLEKSRLLSDRFSAERPKGSFSTLEIQRTEQGDSAMYLCASSLSLRLGGNEAFFGQGTRLTVV.

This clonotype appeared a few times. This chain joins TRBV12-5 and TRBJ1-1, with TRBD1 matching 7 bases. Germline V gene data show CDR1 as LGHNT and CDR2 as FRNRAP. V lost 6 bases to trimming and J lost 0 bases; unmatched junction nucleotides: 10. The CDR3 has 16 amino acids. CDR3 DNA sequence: TGTGCTAGTGGCGTAGGGGGCGGGGATGTGAACACTGAAGCTTTCTTT. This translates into CASGVGGGDVNTEAFF.

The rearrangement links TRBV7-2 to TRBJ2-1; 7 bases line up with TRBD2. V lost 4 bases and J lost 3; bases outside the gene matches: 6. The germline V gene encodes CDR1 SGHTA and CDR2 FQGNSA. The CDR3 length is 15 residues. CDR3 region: CASSSLSGDYNEQFF. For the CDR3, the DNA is TGTGCCAGCAGCTCATTAAGCGGGGACTACAATGAGCAGTTCTTC.

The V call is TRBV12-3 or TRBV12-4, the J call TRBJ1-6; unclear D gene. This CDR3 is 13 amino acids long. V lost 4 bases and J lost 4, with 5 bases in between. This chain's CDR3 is CASSYGYNSPLHF. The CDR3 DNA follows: TGTGCCAGCAGTTATGGTTATAATTCACCCCTCCACTTT.

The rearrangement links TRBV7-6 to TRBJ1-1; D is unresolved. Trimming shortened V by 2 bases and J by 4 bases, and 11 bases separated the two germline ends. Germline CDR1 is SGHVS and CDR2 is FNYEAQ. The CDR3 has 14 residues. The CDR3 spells CASSLKAVLTEAFF. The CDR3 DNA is TGTGCCAGCAGCTTAAAAGCGGTGCTCACTGAAGCTTTCTTT.

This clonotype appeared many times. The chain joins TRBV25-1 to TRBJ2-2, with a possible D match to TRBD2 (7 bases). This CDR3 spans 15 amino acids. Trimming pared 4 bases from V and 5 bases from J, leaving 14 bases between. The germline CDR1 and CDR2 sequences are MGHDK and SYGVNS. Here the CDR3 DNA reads TGTGCCAGCAGTGGTGGGGGGGCCGGAACCGGGGAGCTGTTTTTT. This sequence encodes CASSGGGAGTGELFF.

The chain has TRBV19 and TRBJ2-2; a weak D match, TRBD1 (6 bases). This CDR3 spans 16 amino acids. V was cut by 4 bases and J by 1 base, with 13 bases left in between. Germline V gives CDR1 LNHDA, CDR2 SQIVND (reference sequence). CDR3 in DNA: TGTGCCAGTAGTAGACCTGACAGGTTGAACACCGGGGAGCTGTTTTTT. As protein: CASSRPDRLNTGELFF.

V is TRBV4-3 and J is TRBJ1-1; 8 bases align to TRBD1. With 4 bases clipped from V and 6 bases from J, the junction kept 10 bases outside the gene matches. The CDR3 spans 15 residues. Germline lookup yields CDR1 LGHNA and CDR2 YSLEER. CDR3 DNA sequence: TGCGCCAGCAGCCGAGACAGGGGCGGATGGGCTGAAGCTTTCTTT. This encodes CASSRDRGGWAEAFF.

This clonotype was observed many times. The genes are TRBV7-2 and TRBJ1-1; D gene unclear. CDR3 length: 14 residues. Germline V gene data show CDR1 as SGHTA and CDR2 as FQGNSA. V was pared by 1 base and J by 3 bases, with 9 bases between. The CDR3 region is CASSLGEGHTEAFF. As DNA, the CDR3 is TGTGCCAGCAGCTTAGGAGAAGGGCACACTGAAGCTTTCTTT.

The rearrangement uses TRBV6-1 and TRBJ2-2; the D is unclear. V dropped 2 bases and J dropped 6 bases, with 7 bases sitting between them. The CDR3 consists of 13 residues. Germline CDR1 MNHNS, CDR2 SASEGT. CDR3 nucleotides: TGTGCCAGCAGTGAAAACGCCCCCGGGGAGCTGTTTTTT. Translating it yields CASSENAPGELFF.

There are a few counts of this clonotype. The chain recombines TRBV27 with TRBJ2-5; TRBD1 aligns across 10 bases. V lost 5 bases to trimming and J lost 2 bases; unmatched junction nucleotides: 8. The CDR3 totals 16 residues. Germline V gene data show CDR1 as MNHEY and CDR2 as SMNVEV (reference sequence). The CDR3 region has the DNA TGTGCCAGCAGTCCCCGACAGGGGGCGCCTCAAGAGACCCAGTACTTC. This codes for CASSPRQGAPQETQYF.

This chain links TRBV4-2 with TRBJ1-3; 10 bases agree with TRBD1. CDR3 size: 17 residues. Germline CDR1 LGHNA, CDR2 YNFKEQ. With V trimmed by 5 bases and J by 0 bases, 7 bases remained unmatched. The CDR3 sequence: CASSLTTGGSSGNTIYF. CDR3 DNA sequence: TGTGCCAGCAGCTTAACGACAGGGGGCAGCTCTGGAAACACCATATATTTT.

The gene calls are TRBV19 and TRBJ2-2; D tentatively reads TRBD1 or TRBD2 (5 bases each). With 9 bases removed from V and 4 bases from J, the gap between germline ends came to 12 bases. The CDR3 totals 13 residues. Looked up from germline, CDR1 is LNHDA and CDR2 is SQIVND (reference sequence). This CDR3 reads CASRDPRTGELFF. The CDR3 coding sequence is TGTGCCAGCAGGGACCCTCGCACCGGGGAGCTGTTTTTT.

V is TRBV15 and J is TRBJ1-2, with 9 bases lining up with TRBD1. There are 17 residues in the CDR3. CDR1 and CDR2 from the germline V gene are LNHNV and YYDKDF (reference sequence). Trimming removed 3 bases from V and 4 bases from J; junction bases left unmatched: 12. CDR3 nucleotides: TGTGCCACCAGCAGTGGTTGGTCCAGGACAGGGGTCTATGGCTACACCTTC. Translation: CATSSGWSRTGVYGYTF.